These 17 T cell receptor beta chains were sequenced from one sample in a study of glioma-infiltrating T cells. Using RNA template, CDR3s of TCR alpha and beta were amplified with iRepertoire arm-PCR. Each CDR3 protein gets one entry after TCRdb re-called the multiplex PCR reads with MiXCR. The table shows 100,000 to 150,000 distinct CDR3 sequences, with around 25% occurring only once. The sequenced material came from glioma tissue, nonneoplastic brain tissue, or PBMCs (not recorded which). The receptors were gathered from a human donor with low-grade glioma or glioblastoma, undergoing nonglioma brain surgery, or in good health (not recorded which).

This clonotype was recorded at least ten times. V and J are TRBV7-2 and TRBJ1-5; D possibly corresponds to TRBD1 (6 bases). CDR1 is SGHTA and CDR2 is FQGNSA in the germline V gene. The CDR3 loop spans 12 amino acids. The germline V and J ends were trimmed by 8 bases and 4 bases, with 9 bases remaining between them. This CDR3 is CASGGRNQPQHF. The CDR3 nucleotides read TGTGCCAGCGGGGGCCGGAATCAGCCCCAGCATTTT. The full variable domain, completed using reference TRBV7-2 and TRBJ1-5, is GAGVSQSPSNKVTEKGKDVELRCDPISGHTALYWYRQSLGQGLEFLIYFQGNSAPDKSGLPSDRFSAERTGGSVSTLTIQRTQQEDSAVYLCASGGRNQPQHFGDGTRLSIL.

V usage is TRBV20-1 and J usage is TRBJ1-2; 8 bases map to TRBD1. J gave up 3 bases and V 0 bases, and 18 bases lay outside the gene matches. CDR3 size: 19 residues. Germline values: CDR1 DFQATT, CDR2 SNEGSKA (reference sequence). The CDR3 loop reads CSARDGGDRRRSVDYGYTF. The CDR3 DNA is TGCAGTGCTAGAGATGGGGGGGACAGGAGACGTTCGGTCGACTATGGCTACACCTTC.

The chain recombines TRBV19 with TRBJ2-5; D is unresolved. The CDR3 is 12 residues long. Trimming left V 6 bases short and J 4 bases short, with 9 bases between. Germline CDR1 is LNHDA and CDR2 is SQIVND (reference sequence). The CDR3 region is CASRNARETQYF. The CDR3 region has the DNA TGTGCCAGTAGGAACGCCCGAGAGACCCAGTACTTC.

This clonotype came up a few times. The rearrangement uses TRBV19 and TRBJ1-6, with a possible D match to TRBD1 (5 bases). Germline CDR1 LNHDA, CDR2 SQIVND (reference sequence). The CDR3 length is 11 residues. The V end lost 8 bases, the J end lost 7 bases, and 6 bases lay between the germline ends. The CDR3 sequence: CASEGNSPLHF. CDR3 DNA sequence: TGTGCCAGTGAGGGGAATTCACCCCTCCACTTT.

This clonotype was observed a handful of times. This chain links TRBV28 with TRBJ2-7, with 7 bases fitting TRBD1. The ends lost 6 bases at V and 5 bases at J; junction bases unmatched: 10. Germline V gene lookup returns CDR1 MDHEN and CDR2 SYDVKM. This CDR3 region has 14 residues. CDR3 sequence reads: CASRKEGQFHEQYV. As DNA, the CDR3 is TGTGCCAGCAGAAAAGAGGGACAGTTTCACGAGCAGTACGTC.

This clonotype was observed at least ten times. This chain links TRBV11-2 with TRBJ2-5; D is unclear. Between the trimmed V and J ends, which lost 5 bases and 9 bases, there was a span of 13 bases. The CDR3 loop spans 12 amino acids. Germline assignment: CDR1 SGHAT and CDR2 FQNNGV. The chain's CDR3 is CASSPQTNPQYF. The CDR3 bases are TGTGCCAGCAGCCCCCAGACAAATCCCCAGTACTTC.

This chain connects TRBV12-3 or TRBV12-4 to TRBJ1-2, with D possibly TRBD1 on 5 matching bases. The CDR3 spans 14 residues. Trimming pared 5 bases from V and 6 bases from J, leaving 16 bases between. This CDR3 reads CASSPARGRNGYTF. CDR3 DNA sequence: TGTGCCAGCAGTCCCGCCCGGGGCCGGAATGGCTACACCTTC.

This clonotype was observed a few times. This chain joins TRBV7-9 and TRBJ2-3, with TRBD1 matching 7 bases. This CDR3 comprises 14 residues. J gave up 5 bases and V 4 bases, and 6 bases lay outside the gene matches. CDR1 and CDR2 from the germline V gene are SEHNR and FQNEAQ (reference sequence). The CDR3 protein is CASSSGTVGDTQYF. Written as DNA, the CDR3 is TGTGCCAGCAGCTCTGGGACAGTGGGAGATACGCAGTATTTT.

This clonotype was observed a few times. V gene TRBV12-3 or TRBV12-4 combines with J gene TRBJ2-1, with unresolved D. The V gene lost 3 bases and the J gene lost 7 bases, with 10 bases spanning the gap. The CDR3 contains 13 residues. CDR3 sequence: CASSLGTINEQFF. The CDR3 nucleotides are TGTGCCAGCAGTTTGGGAACGATTAATGAGCAGTTCTTC.

Comment on this clonotype: Since a much larger clone is just one base distant, this may be a read error. The rearrangement uses TRBV24-1 and TRBJ1-5; D is ambiguous. The CDR3 is made up of 15 amino acids. Germline CDR1 and CDR2: KGHDR and SFDVKD. CDR3 DNA: TGTACCACCAGTGATCCCGGGGATAGCAATCAGCCCCAGCATTTT. Translating it yields CTTSDPGDSNQPQHF.

Ten or more counts support this clonotype. The chain couples TRBV6-6 to TRBJ2-1, with TRBD2 identical over 14 bases. This CDR3 is built from 19 residues. V shed 0 bases, J shed 8 bases, and the junction held 12 bases outside the gene matches. CDR1 and CDR2 (germline): MNHNY, SVGAGI (reference sequence). CDR3 residues: CASSYSNHRGLAGVYEQFF. For the CDR3, the DNA is TGTGCCAGCAGTTACTCGAACCATAGGGGACTAGCGGGGGTGTATGAGCAGTTCTTC.

This clonotype was observed at least ten times. V gene TRBV15 combines with J gene TRBJ2-3, with a possible D match to TRBD2 (7 bases). Germline CDR1 LNHNV, CDR2 YYDKDF (reference sequence). This CDR3 spans 15 amino acids. The V end was cut by 1 base, the J end by 2 bases, with 10 bases between. The CDR3: CATSRGGGATDTQYF. The CDR3 coding sequence is TGTGCCACCAGCAGAGGGGGGGGGGCCACAGATACGCAGTATTTT.

V is TRBV20-1 and J is TRBJ2-7; a possible D gene is TRBD2 (6 bases). The CDR3 totals 14 residues. Trimming took 0 bases from V and 3 from J, leaving 12 bases between them. Germline CDR1 DFQATT, CDR2 SNEGSKA (reference sequence). In nucleotides, the CDR3 is TGCAGTGCTAGAGAGGGGGGATTGGGCTACGAGCAGTACGTC. Translation: CSAREGGLGYEQYV.

This clonotype showed up just a few times. The gene calls are TRBV11-2 and TRBJ2-6, with D perhaps TRBD1 or TRBD2 (5 bases each). V lost 3 bases, J lost 0 bases, and 12 bases lay in between. This CDR3 is built from 17 residues. Germline CDR1 SGHAT, CDR2 FQNNGV. The CDR3 DNA reads TGTGCCAGCAGCTTGACCGGGACCAGCTCTGGGGCCAACGTCCTGACTTTC. It translates to CASSLTGTSSGANVLTF.

This clonotype has at least ten counts. The rearrangement uses TRBV2 and TRBJ2-1; 13 positions agree with TRBD2. CDR3 length: 15 residues. The J segment lost 4 bases and the V segment lost 6 bases, leaving 3 bases of the junction unmatched. Germline V gives CDR1 SNHLY, CDR2 FYNNEI. CDR3 amino acids: CASRGLAGNYNEQFF. The DNA for the CDR3 is TGTGCCAGCAGGGGACTAGCGGGGAATTACAATGAGCAGTTCTTC.

This clonotype was counted a few times. The rearrangement uses TRBV24-1 and TRBJ2-7, with a possible D match to TRBD2 (6 bases). This CDR3 region has 15 residues. Germline values: CDR1 KGHDR, CDR2 SFDVKD. Between the trimmed V and J ends, which lost 6 bases and 2 bases, there was a span of 16 bases. The CDR3 loop reads CATSRGTQTTYEQYV. CDR3 in DNA: TGTGCCACCAGTCGCGGGACCCAGACGACCTACGAGCAGTACGTC.

This clonotype was counted at least ten times. The chain combines TRBV20-1 with TRBJ2-3; D remains ambiguous. The V and J ends lost 1 base and 4 bases respectively, with 9 bases between them. CDR3 length: 13 amino acids. Germline loops: CDR1 DFQATT, CDR2 SNEGSKA (reference sequence). The CDR3 here is CSARVLRSDTQYF. CDR3 DNA: TGCAGTGCTAGAGTCCTGCGGTCAGATACGCAGTATTTT.